This T cell receptor (beta chain) was profiled in a study of blood T cell repertoires in COVID-19. Measured with immunoSEQ multiplex PCR; TCRdb has only the in-frame clones, and not every one. Here the sample spans about 330,000 clones, 87% being singletons. This sequence was found in a man aged 25 to 40 with COVID-19, enrolled during active disease. Sequencing was carried out using peripheral blood.

The CDR3 nucleotides are TGTGCCAGCTCACCACAGGAGGGGCGGGAGACCCAGTACTTC. It codes for CASSPQEGRETQYF. The V call is TRBV18, the J call TRBJ2-5; D might be TRBD2 (6 bases). With 1 base removed from V and 5 bases from J, the gap between germline ends came to 11 bases. The length of the CDR3 is 14 residues. Germline V gene sequence: CDR1 KGHSH, CDR2 LQKENI.